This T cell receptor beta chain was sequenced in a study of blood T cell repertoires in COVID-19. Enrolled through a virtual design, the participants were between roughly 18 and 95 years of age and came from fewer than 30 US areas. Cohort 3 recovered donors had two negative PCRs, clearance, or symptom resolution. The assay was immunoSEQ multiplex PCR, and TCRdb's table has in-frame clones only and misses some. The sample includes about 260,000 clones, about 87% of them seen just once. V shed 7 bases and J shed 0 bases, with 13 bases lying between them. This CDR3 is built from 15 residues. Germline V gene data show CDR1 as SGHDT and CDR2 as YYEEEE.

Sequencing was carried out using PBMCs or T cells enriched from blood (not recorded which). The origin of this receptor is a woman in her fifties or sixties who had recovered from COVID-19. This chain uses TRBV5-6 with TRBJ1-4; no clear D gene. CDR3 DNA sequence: TGTGCCAGCCGAGACCAACAGACAACTAATGAAAAACTGTTTTTT. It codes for CASRDQQTTNEKLFF.